This T cell receptor (beta chain) was retrieved from a study of Ad26.COV2.S vaccination and SARS-CoV-2 variants. General study points: Comparability of non-spike TCR breadth was observed across vaccine and placebo recipients.

Method: immunoSEQ multiplex PCR; TCRdb's copy keeps in-frame clones and lacks some. Of 300,000 to 400,000 clones detected, about 86% appear once; the ten largest clones hold roughly 1.9%. Treatment given: some 20 received Ad26.COV2.S at low or high dose, single or two shots; about five received placebo; per-sample allocation not given. Samples came from day 63 after the first vaccine or placebo injection. Concerning this clone itself: Its antigen is unknown.

The TCR sequence derives from a person between 18 and 59 years old who received the Ad26.COV2.S COVID-19 vaccine or a placebo. The sequencing used peripheral blood, collected in a trial of Ad26.COV2.S vaccine versus placebo.

The DNA of the CDR3 is TGTGCCAGCAGCGTAGGTGAGGACAGGCCGCCCACTAATGAAAAACTGTTTTTT. It encodes CASSVGEDRPPTNEKLFF. This chain connects TRBV9 to TRBJ1-4, with 7 bases that match TRBD1. V lost 0 bases, J lost 2 bases, and 10 bases stayed unmatched. The germline V gene has CDR1 SGDLS and CDR2 YYNGEE. The CDR3 contains 18 residues. Full variable domain (missing parts from reference TRBV9 and TRBJ1-4): DSGVTQTPKHLITATGQRVTLRCSPRSGDLSVYWYQQSLDQGLQFLIQYYNGEERAKGNILERFSAQQFPDLHSELNLSSLELGDSALYFCASSVGEDRPPTNEKLFFGSGTQLSVL.